The next 17 T cell receptor beta chains were all read from a single sample in a study of T cell responses to AZD1222 COVID-19 vaccine. Sequencing was performed with immunoSEQ multiplex PCR; in TCRdb, only in-frame clones are kept and a portion is missing. The table lists 90,000 to 100,000 clones, 85% to 90% of them singletons. The source was peripheral blood, collected on day 0 of AZD1222 vaccination. Every receptor here comes from an adult in good health.

The table lists this clone with a count of one. The chain has TRBV13 and TRBJ1-1; no clear D. CDR1 and CDR2 (germline): PRHDT, FYEKMQ (reference sequence). CDR3 length: 13 residues. V dropped 5 bases and J dropped 10 bases, with 17 bases sitting between them. The CDR3 spells CASSRETTIVAFF. The CDR3 DNA is TGTGCCAGCAGCCGCGAGACGACTATCGTAGCTTTCTTT.

V gene TRBV10-3 combines with J gene TRBJ1-1, with 7 bases that match TRBD1. The J segment lost 11 bases and the V segment lost 3 bases, leaving 12 bases of the junction unmatched. The CDR3 is 14 amino acids. Per the germline V gene, CDR1 is ENHRY and CDR2 is SYGVKD. This CDR3 is CAISESGDSEVAFF. The CDR3 nucleotides read TGTGCCATCAGTGAATCGGGGGACAGTGAGGTGGCTTTCTTT.

The rearrangement uses TRBV9 and TRBJ2-7, with D hard to call. Trimming removed 0 bases at V and 1 base at J, with 8 bases between. CDR1 and CDR2 from the germline V gene are SGDLS and YYNGEE. The length of the CDR3 is 14 residues. The CDR3 nucleotides are TGTGCCAGCAGCGTAGGTGTCACATCCTACGAGCAGTACTTC. Its protein product is CASSVGVTSYEQYF.

This chain uses TRBV2 with TRBJ2-7, with 9 positions matching TRBD1. The V and J ends lost 1 base and 3 bases, in that order; junction bases with no gene match: 4. Germline assignment: CDR1 SNHLY and CDR2 FYNNEI. The CDR3 length is 15 residues. CDR3 in DNA: TGTGCCAGCAGTGAAGGGGACAGGGTAAGCTACGAGCAGTACTTC. It yields the protein CASSEGDRVSYEQYF.

The chain carries TRBV5-1 and TRBJ2-7; 7 bases match TRBD1. The trim removed 4 bases at V and 3 bases at J, leaving 4 bases unmatched. The length of the CDR3 is 13 residues. In germline, CDR1 is SGHRS, CDR2 YFSETQ. CDR3 DNA sequence: TGCGCCAGCAGCGGGGGACAGAACTACGAGCAGTACTTC. This translates into CASSGGQNYEQYF.

This clone was observed once. The rearrangement joins TRBV10-2 to TRBJ1-1, with D maybe TRBD1 (5 bases). Germline CDR1 WSHSY, CDR2 SAAADI. V gave up 10 bases and J gave up 0 bases, with 12 bases separating them. The CDR3 totals 13 residues. The CDR3 loop is CATSGRMNTEAFF. DNA of the CDR3: TGCGCCACCTCGGGACGGATGAACACTGAAGCTTTCTTT.

The CDR3 is CASSPQGLGGNTIYF. The DNA for the CDR3 is TGTGCCAGCTCACCACAGGGGTTGGGTGGAAACACCATATATTTT. The chain links TRBV18 to TRBJ1-3, with a weak D call TRBD1 (5 bases). This CDR3 is 15 amino acids long. The germline V and J ends were trimmed by 1 base and 3 bases, with 10 bases remaining between them. Germline V lookup: CDR1 KGHSH, CDR2 LQKENI.

This sequence joins TRBV5-1 and TRBJ1-4; D is perhaps TRBD1 (6 bases). V was shortened by 1 base and J by 4 bases, with 8 bases between the two germline ends. The germline gives CDR1 SGHRS, CDR2 YFSETQ. The CDR3 has 14 residues. For the CDR3, the DNA is TGCGCCAGCAGCTTGAGCAGGGGTAATGAAAAACTGTTTTTT. Amino acid sequence: CASSLSRGNEKLFF.

This chain connects TRBV13 to TRBJ1-1; maybe TRBD1 (6 bases). Trimming took off 5 bases at V and 3 bases at J, with 28 bases between the two ends. This CDR3 is built from 19 residues. Germline V gives CDR1 PRHDT, CDR2 FYEKMQ (reference sequence). The CDR3: CASSLGTIFGGRLDTEAFF. DNA for the CDR3: TGTGCCAGCAGCCTGGGTACGATTTTCGGGGGGCGACTAGACACTGAAGCTTTCTTT.

The V gene is TRBV10-2, the J gene TRBJ1-2, with unresolved D. Trimming removed 3 bases at V and 3 bases at J, with 8 bases between. The V gene's germline CDR1 is WSHSY and CDR2 SAAADI. CDR3 length: 13 residues. The CDR3 sequence: CASSEWAYYGYTF. DNA of the CDR3: TGCGCCAGCAGTGAATGGGCCTACTATGGCTACACCTTC.

The genes are TRBV4-1 and TRBJ2-1; D unresolved. Germline CDR1 is MGHRA and CDR2 is YSYEKL. This CDR3 region has 16 residues. Trimming removed 2 bases from V and 10 bases from J, with 21 bases in between. The CDR3, as DNA: TGCGCCAGCAGCCAACCCGCGGCCGGTGGGAATCGAGAGCAGTTCTTC. As protein: CASSQPAAGGNREQFF.

The rearrangement joins TRBV6-5 to TRBJ1-4; D is undetermined. V lost 4 bases and J lost 8, with 17 bases in between. This CDR3 region has 15 residues. CDR1 and CDR2 from the germline V gene are MNHEY and SVGAGI. CDR3 nucleotide sequence: TGTGCCAGCAGTTCGGAACACACTGTATGGGAAAAACTGTTTTTT. It is translated as CASSSEHTVWEKLFF.

The chain carries TRBV27 and TRBJ1-1; D is unclear. CDR1 MNHEY and CDR2 SMNVEV come from the germline V gene (reference sequence). V lost 2 bases to trimming and J lost 1 base, with 11 bases between them. The CDR3 is 15 residues long. The CDR3 region has the DNA TGTGCCAGCAGTTTACATGAGTTTGGGAACACTGAAGCTTTCTTT. Translating it yields CASSLHEFGNTEAFF.

This clone has just one count. The V call is TRBV13, the J call TRBJ2-7; TRBD1 matches at 9 bases. V was clipped by 5 bases and J by 4 bases; unmatched bases: 6. Germline CDR1 and CDR2: PRHDT and FYEKMQ (reference sequence). This CDR3 contains 14 residues. The CDR3 DNA reads TGTGCCAGCAGCCCGGACAGGGGCGGATACGAGCAGTACTTC. Translation: CASSPDRGGYEQYF. Supplemented by reference TRBV13 and TRBJ2-7, the full variable domain reads AAGVIQSPRHLIKEKRETATLKCYPIPRHDTVYWYQQGPGQDPQFLISFYEKMQSDKGSIPDRFSAQQFSDYHSELNMSSLELGDSALYFCASSPDRGGYEQYFGPGTRLTVT.

This sequence joins TRBV6-5 and TRBJ2-1; possibly TRBD2 for D (5 bases). Between the trimmed V and J ends, which lost 0 bases and 6 bases, there was a span of 9 bases. The germline V gene encodes CDR1 MNHEY and CDR2 SVGAGI. This CDR3 spans 14 amino acids. The CDR3 DNA sequence: TGTGCCAGCAGTTACTCGACCGGGGTCAATGAGCAGTTCTTC. It encodes CASSYSTGVNEQFF.

The rearrangement joins TRBV4-1 to TRBJ1-2; tentative D call: TRBD1 (5 bases). The germline V gene encodes CDR1 MGHRA and CDR2 YSYEKL. The CDR3 totals 17 residues. Deletions cut 0 bases from V and 4 bases from J, with 18 bases between. CDR3 sequence reads: CASSQELTAKGPYGYTF. The CDR3 coding sequence is TGCGCCAGCAGCCAAGAATTAACAGCCAAGGGACCCTATGGCTACACCTTC.

The V and J genes are TRBV27 and TRBJ1-5, with 7 bases matching TRBD1. The CDR3 extends over 15 amino acids. Germline lookup yields CDR1 MNHEY and CDR2 SMNVEV (reference sequence). J was trimmed by 1 base and V by 2 bases; bases with no gene match: 2. The CDR3 nucleotides are TGTGCCAGCAGTTTAGCAGGGGGAAGCAATCAGCCCCAGCATTTT. It codes for CASSLAGGSNQPQHF.